The 14 T cell receptor beta chains reported below all come from one sample, sequenced in a study of shared clonotypes between healthy human individuals. Clones were read by immunoSEQ multiplex PCR, and TCRdb kept only the in-frame ones, dropping some. The sample comprises about 2.4 million clones, approximately 93% of which are singletons, and 0.36% rests with the top ten. The sample consisted of naive CD4+ T cells from PBMCs. As for subset: CD45RA+ positively selected. The receptors come from a man aged 18 to 30 in good health. Some clones in this sample may be carry-over from other donors' samples.

The count of this clone is one. The rearrangement links TRBV10-2 to TRBJ2-2; TRBD1 agrees at 9 bases. The V segment lost 8 bases and the J segment 3 bases; nucleotides outside the gene matches: 4. CDR1 is WSHSY and CDR2 is SAAADI in the germline V gene. CDR3 length equals 14 residues. The DNA of the CDR3 is TGCGCCAGCCTGGGACAGGGACACACCGGGGAGCTGTTTTTT. Translation: CASLGQGHTGELFF.

The V and J genes are TRBV7-6 and TRBJ2-3, with D unresolved. CDR1 and CDR2 (germline): SGHVS, FNYEAQ. The V gene lost 1 base and the J gene lost 8 bases, with 19 bases spanning the gap. The CDR3 runs to 16 residues. The CDR3 region has the DNA TGTGCCAGCAGCTTAGTTAGTCCCCTAGGATCTGTTACGCAGTATTTT. It codes for CASSLVSPLGSVTQYF.

Concerning this clone itself: This specimen includes other DNA sequences encoding the same CDR3. V gene TRBV6-5 combines with J gene TRBJ1-5; no definite D call. CDR1 is MNHEY, CDR2 SVGAGI, per germline. The CDR3 is 14 amino acids. Trimming removed 0 bases at V and 2 bases at J, with 5 bases between. Here the CDR3 reads CASSYSAGNQPQHF. CDR3 bases: TGTGCCAGCAGTTACTCGGCGGGCAATCAGCCCCAGCATTTT.

This chain joins TRBV9 and TRBJ2-2, with TRBD1 matching over 8 bases. Germline V gives CDR1 SGDLS, CDR2 YYNGEE. With V trimmed by 4 bases and J by 4 bases, 6 bases remained unmatched. The CDR3 is 15 residues long. The CDR3 DNA follows: TGTGCCAGCAGCATACAGGGGGAGGTCACCGGGGAGCTGTTTTTT. Translating gives CASSIQGEVTGELFF. The complete variable domain, with remaining parts taken from reference TRBV9 and TRBJ2-2, reads DSGVTQTPKHLITATGQRVTLRCSPRSGDLSVYWYQQSLDQGLQFLIQYYNGEERAKGNILERFSAQQFPDLHSELNLSSLELGDSALYFCASSIQGEVTGELFFGEGSRLTVL.

This clone was picked up a small number of times. The V and J genes are TRBV28 and TRBJ1-2; D is undetermined. This CDR3 comprises 13 residues. The V end was cut by 5 bases, the J end by 1 base, with 8 bases between. Per germline, CDR1 MDHEN and CDR2 SYDVKM. The CDR3 reads CASSQGLNYGYTF. In nucleotides, the CDR3 is TGTGCCAGCAGTCAAGGACTTAACTATGGCTACACCTTC.

Points on this clone: Other nucleotide sequences in the sample specify the same CDR3. The V gene is TRBV7-9, the J gene TRBJ2-3, with D unclear. Trimming shortened V by 2 bases and J by 1 base, and 10 bases separated the two germline ends. The CDR3 extends over 15 amino acids. Germline lookup yields CDR1 SEHNR and CDR2 FQNEAQ (reference sequence). CDR3 sequence (DNA): TGTGCCAGCAGCTTATCGGGCTCAGGCACAGATACGCAGTATTTT. It yields the protein CASSLSGSGTDTQYF.

The chain links TRBV28 to TRBJ1-3; 7 bases agree with TRBD1. CDR3 length: 17 amino acids. The junction had 15 bases not matched to a gene; V was cut back by 6 bases and J by 4 bases. The germline V gene encodes CDR1 MDHEN and CDR2 SYDVKM. CDR3 in DNA: TGTGCCAGCAGCCCCAGGGGGAGGGACTCCTCCGGAAACACCATATATTTT. It encodes CASSPRGRDSSGNTIYF.

The chain is built from TRBV6-5 and TRBJ1-2, with D tentatively TRBD1 (6 bases). This CDR3 region has 13 residues. Germline values: CDR1 MNHEY, CDR2 SVGAGI. The V gene lost 8 bases and the J gene lost 4 bases, with 14 bases spanning the gap. CDR3 residues: CASRMGGGYGYTF. Written as DNA, the CDR3 is TGTGCCAGCCGAATGGGGGGCGGCTATGGCTACACCTTC.

The chain joins TRBV29-1 to TRBJ2-5, with D perhaps TRBD2 (6 bases). Germline CDR1 and CDR2: SQVTM and ANQGSEA. V was cut by 3 bases and J by 11 bases, with 19 bases left in between. The CDR3 is 13 residues long. The DNA for the CDR3 is TGCAGCGTTGACAGCTTGAGTGGAGGGGAGCAGTACTTC. Amino acids: CSVDSLSGGEQYF.

The chain links TRBV2 to TRBJ1-2; unclear D gene. V lost 7 bases to trimming and J lost 7 bases, with 22 bases between them. The CDR3 runs to 15 residues. In germline, CDR1 is SNHLY, CDR2 FYNNEI. CDR3 loop: CASKLARLMGSGYTF. Here the CDR3 DNA reads TGTGCCAGCAAGTTAGCCCGGTTGATGGGTAGTGGCTACACCTTC.

J is TRBJ1-3 and V is TRBV6-1; D unresolved. Germline V gene sequence: CDR1 MNHNS, CDR2 SASEGT. The V gene lost 10 bases and the J gene lost 0 bases, with 4 bases spanning the gap. This CDR3 contains 11 residues. The DNA of the CDR3 is TGTGCCATTAACTCTGGAAACACCATATATTTT. This translates into CAINSGNTIYF.

The V and J genes are TRBV27 and TRBJ2-3; either TRBD1 or TRBD2 may supply D (5 bases each). V gave up 6 bases and J gave up 6 bases, with 22 bases separating them. The CDR3 is 16 residues long. The germline V gene encodes CDR1 MNHEY and CDR2 SMNVEV (reference sequence). For the CDR3, the DNA is TGTGCCAGCAGACCTCTGCCAGAGGGGCACACTGATACGCAGTATTTT. Translated: CASRPLPEGHTDTQYF.

This clone was detected once. V is TRBV11-2 and J is TRBJ2-2; D is perhaps TRBD2 (6 bases). The CDR3 sequence is 14 residues long. Germline V gene sequence: CDR1 SGHAT, CDR2 FQNNGV. Trimming stripped 1 base from V and 3 bases from J, with 6 bases between. Here the CDR3 reads CASSLGGDTGELFF. In DNA form, the CDR3 reads TGTGCCAGCAGCTTAGGGGGGGACACCGGGGAGCTGTTTTTT.

This clone has a single count. The chain recombines TRBV5-1 with TRBJ1-2; no clear D. Germline V lookup: CDR1 SGHRS, CDR2 YFSETQ. The CDR3 has 13 residues. V lost 0 bases to trimming and J lost 4 bases, with 7 bases between them. The CDR3 region has the DNA TGCGCCAGCAGCTTGGGGGCAGTCTATGGCTACACCTTC. Amino acid sequence: CASSLGAVYGYTF. Together with reference TRBV5-1 and TRBJ1-2, the CDR3 gives the full variable domain: KAGVTQTPRYLIKTRGQQVTLSCSPISGHRSVSWYQQTPGQGLQFLFEYFSETQRNKGNFPGRFSGRQFSNSRSEMNVSTLELGDSALYLCASSLGAVYGYTFGSGTRLTVV.